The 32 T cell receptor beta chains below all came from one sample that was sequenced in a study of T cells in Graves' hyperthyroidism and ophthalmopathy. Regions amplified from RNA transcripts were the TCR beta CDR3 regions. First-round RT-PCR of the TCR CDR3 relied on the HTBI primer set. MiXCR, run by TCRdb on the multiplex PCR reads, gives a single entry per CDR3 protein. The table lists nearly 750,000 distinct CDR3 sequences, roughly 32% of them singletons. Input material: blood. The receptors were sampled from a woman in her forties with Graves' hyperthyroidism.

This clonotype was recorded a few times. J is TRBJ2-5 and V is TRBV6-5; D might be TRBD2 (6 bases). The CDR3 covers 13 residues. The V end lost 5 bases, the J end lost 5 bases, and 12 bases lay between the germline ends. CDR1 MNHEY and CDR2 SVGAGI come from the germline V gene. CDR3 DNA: TGTGCCAGCAGTGATGGGACTCCGGAGACCCAGTACTTC. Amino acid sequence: CASSDGTPETQYF.

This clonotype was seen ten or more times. CDR3 nucleotides: TGTGCCAGCAGCGCTTCAGGCGGGGGGCTCTATGGCTACACCTTC. It translates to CASSASGGGLYGYTF. The chain is built from TRBV9 and TRBJ1-2; D is perhaps TRBD1 (6 bases). The CDR3 sequence is 15 residues long. V shed 3 bases and J shed 4 bases, with 16 bases lying between them. Germline V gives CDR1 SGDLS, CDR2 YYNGEE.

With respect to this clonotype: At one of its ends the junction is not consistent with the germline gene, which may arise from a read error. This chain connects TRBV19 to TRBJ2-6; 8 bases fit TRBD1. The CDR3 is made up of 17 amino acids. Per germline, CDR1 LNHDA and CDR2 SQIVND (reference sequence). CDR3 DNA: TGTGCCAGCAGTAGGTGGACAGGGTCCTTAGGGGCCAACGTCCTGACTTTC. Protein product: CASSRWTGSLGANVLTF.

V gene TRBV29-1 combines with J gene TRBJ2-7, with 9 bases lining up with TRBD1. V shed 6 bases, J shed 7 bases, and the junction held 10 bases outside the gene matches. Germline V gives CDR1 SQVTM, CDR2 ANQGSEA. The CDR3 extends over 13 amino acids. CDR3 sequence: CSVTSGTGLEQYF. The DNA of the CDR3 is TGCAGCGTGACTTCCGGGACAGGGCTTGAGCAGTACTTC.

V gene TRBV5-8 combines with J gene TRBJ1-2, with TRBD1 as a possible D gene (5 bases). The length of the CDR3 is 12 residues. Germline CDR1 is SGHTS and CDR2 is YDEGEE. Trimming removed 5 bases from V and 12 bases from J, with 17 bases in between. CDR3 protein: CASSPRGSGNTF. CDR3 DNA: TGTGCCAGCAGTCCGAGGGGCTCTGGAAACACCTTC. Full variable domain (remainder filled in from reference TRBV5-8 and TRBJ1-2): EAGVTQSPTHLIKTRGQQATLRCSPISGHTSVYWYQQALGLGLQFLLWYDEGEERNRGNFPPRFSGRQFPNYSSELNVNALELEDSALYLCASSPRGSGNTFGSGTRLTVV.

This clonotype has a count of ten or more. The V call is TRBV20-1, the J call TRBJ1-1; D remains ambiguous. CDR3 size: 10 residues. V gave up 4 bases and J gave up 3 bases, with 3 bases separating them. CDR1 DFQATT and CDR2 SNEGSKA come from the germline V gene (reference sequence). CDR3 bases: TGCAGTGCTAAGTACACTGAAGCTTTCTTT. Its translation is CSAKYTEAFF.

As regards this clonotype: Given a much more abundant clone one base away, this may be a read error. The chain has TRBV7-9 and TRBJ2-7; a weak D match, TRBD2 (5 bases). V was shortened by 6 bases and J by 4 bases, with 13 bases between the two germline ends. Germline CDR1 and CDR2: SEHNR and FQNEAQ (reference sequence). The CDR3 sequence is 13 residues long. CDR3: CASRPNDYYEQYF. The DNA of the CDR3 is TGTGCCAGCAGGCCAAACGACTATTACGAGCAGTACTTC.

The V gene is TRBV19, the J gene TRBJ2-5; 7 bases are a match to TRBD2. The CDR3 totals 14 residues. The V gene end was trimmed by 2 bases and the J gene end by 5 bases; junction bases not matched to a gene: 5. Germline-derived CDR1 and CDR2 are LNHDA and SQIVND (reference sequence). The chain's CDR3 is CASSIRGDWETQYF. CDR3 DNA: TGTGCCAGTAGTATACGGGGGGATTGGGAGACCCAGTACTTC.

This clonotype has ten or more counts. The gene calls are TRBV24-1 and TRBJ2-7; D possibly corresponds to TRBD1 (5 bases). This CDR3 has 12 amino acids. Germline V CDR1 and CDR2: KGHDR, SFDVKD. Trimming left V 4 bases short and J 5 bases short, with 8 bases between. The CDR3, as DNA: TGTGCCACCAGTGAAACAGGCCACGAGCAGTACTTC. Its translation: CATSETGHEQYF.

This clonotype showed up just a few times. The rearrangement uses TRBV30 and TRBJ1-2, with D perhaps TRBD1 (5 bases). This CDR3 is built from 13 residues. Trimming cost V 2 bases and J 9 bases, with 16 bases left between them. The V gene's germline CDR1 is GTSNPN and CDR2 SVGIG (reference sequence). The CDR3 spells CAWSRGVTERYTF. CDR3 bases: TGTGCCTGGAGTCGGGGCGTTACTGAACGCTACACCTTC.

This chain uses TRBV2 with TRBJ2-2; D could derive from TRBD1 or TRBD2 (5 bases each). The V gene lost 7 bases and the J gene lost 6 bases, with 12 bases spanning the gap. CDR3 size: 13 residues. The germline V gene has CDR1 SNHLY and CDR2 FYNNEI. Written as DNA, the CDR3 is TGTGCCAGCAAGGTCACGGGACCCGGGGAGCTGTTTTTT. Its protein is CASKVTGPGELFF. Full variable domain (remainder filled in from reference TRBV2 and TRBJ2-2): EPEVTQTPSHQVTQMGQEVILRCVPISNHLYFYWYRQILGQKVEFLVSFYNNEISEKSEIFDDQFSVERPDGSNFTLKIRSTKLEDSAMYFCASKVTGPGELFFGEGSRLTVL.

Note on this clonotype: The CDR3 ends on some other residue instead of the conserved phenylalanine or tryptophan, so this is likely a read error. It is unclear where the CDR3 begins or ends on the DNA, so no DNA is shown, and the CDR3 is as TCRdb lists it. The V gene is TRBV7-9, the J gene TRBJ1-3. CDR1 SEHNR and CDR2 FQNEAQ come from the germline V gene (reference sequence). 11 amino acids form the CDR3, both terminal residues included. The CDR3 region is CASSSLAGRNT.

The CDR3 nucleotides are TGTGCCAGCAGCTCCAGGGGGGCAAGCTCCTACGAGCAGTACTTC. Its protein is CASSSRGASSYEQYF. The chain uses TRBV7-2 and TRBJ2-7; D perhaps matches TRBD1 (7 bases). V lost 4 bases and J lost 0, with 13 bases in between. Germline V gene sequence: CDR1 SGHTA, CDR2 FQGNSA. This CDR3 contains 15 residues.

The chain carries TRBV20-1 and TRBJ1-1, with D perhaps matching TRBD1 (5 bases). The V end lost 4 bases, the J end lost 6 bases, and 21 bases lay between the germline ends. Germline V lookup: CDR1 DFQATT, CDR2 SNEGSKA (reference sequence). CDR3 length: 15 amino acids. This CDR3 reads CSATSTGPGVAEAFF. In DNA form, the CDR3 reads TGCAGTGCTACCTCAACGGGTCCGGGGGTGGCTGAAGCTTTCTTT.

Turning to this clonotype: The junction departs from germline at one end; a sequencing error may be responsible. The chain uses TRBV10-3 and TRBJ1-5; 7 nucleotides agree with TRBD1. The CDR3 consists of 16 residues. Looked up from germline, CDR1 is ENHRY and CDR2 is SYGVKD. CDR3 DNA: TGTGCCATCAGTGTCGAGGGCAGGGACAGCACTCAGCCCCAGCATTTT. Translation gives CAISVEGRDSTQPQHF.

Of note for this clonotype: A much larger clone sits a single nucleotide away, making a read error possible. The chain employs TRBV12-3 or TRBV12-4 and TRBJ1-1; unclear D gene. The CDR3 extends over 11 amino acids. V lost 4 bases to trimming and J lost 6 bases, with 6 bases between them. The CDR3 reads CASSWRAEAFF. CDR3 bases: TGTGCCAGCAGTTGGAGGGCTGAAGCTTTCTTT.

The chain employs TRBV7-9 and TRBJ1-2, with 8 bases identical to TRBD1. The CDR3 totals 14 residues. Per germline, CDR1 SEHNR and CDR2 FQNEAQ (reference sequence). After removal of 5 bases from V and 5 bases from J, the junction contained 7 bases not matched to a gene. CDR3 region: CASSDDRGPYGYTF. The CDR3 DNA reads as TGTGCCAGCAGCGACGACAGGGGTCCTTATGGCTACACCTTC.

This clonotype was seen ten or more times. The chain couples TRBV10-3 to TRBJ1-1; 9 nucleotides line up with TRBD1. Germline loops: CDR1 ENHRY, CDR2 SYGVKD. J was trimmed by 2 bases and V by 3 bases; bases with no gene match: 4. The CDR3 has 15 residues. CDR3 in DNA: TGTGCCATCAGTGACCCGGGACAGGGTAACACTGAAGCTTTCTTT. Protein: CAISDPGQGNTEAFF.

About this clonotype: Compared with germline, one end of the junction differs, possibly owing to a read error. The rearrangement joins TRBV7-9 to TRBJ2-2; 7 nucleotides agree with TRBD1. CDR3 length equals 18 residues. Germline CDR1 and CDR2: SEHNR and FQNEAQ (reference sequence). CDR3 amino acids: CASSQGTRQGGWTGELFF. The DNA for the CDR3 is TGCGCCAGCAGCCAGGGGACCCGACAGGGCGGTTGGACCGGGGAGCTGTTTTTT.

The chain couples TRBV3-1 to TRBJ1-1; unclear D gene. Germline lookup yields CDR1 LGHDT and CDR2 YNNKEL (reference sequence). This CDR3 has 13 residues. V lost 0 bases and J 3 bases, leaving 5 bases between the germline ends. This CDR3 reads CASSQEDDTEAFF. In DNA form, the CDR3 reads TGTGCCAGCAGCCAAGAGGACGACACTGAAGCTTTCTTT.

The CDR3 loop is CASSLPGSEQYF. CDR3 DNA: TGTGCCAGCAGTCTCCCCGGATCGGAACAGTACTTC. V gene TRBV6-2 or TRBV6-3 combines with J gene TRBJ2-7; D gene uncertain. The CDR3 is 12 residues long. Germline assignment: CDR1 MNHEY and CDR2 SVGEGT. V lost 5 bases and J 10 bases, leaving 15 bases between the germline ends.

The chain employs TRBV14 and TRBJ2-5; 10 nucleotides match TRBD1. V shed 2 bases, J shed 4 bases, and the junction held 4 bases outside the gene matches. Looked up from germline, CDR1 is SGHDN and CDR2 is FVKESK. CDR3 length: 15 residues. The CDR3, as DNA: TGTGCCAGCAGCCAACCCCGGGACAGGGGAGAGACCCAGTACTTC. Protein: CASSQPRDRGETQYF.

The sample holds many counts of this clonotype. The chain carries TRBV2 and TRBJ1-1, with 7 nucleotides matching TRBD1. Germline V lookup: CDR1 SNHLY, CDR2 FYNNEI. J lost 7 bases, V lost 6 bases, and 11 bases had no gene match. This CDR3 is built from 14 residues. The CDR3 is CASSLGRGTVEAFF. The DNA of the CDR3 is TGTGCCAGCAGCTTGGGTCGGGGGACAGTTGAAGCTTTCTTT.

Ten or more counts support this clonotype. DNA for the CDR3: TGTGCCAGCAGCCCCGGAGGAGCGCCTTCTAACTATGGCTACACCTTC. It translates to CASSPGGAPSNYGYTF. The chain employs TRBV9 and TRBJ1-2; no clear D gene. Germline lookup yields CDR1 SGDLS and CDR2 YYNGEE. This CDR3 comprises 16 residues. V lost 4 bases and J lost 0, with 16 bases in between.

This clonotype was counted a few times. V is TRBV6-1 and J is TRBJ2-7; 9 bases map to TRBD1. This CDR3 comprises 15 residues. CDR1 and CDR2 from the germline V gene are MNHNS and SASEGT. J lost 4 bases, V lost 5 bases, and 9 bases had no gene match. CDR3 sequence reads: CASSRDRATSYEQYF. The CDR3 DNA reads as TGTGCCAGCAGTAGGGACAGGGCCACCTCTTACGAGCAGTACTTC.

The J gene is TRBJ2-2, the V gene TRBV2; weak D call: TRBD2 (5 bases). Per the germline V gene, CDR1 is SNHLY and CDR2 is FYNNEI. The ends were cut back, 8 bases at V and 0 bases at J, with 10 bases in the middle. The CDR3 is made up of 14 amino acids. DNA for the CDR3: TGTGCCAGCGAAGGACTCCCGAACACCGGGGAGCTGTTTTTT. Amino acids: CASEGLPNTGELFF.

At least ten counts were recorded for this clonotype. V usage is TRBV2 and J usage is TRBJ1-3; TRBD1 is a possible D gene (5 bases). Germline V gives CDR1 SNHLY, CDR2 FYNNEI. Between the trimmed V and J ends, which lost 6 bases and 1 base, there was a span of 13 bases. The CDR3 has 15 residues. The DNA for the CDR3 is TGTGCCAGCAGGCTCGGGGCCGGGTCTGGAAACACCATATATTTT. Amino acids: CASRLGAGSGNTIYF.

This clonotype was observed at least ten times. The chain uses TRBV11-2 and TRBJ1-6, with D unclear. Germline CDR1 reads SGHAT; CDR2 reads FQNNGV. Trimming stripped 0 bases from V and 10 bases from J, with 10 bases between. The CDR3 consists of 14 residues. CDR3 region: CASSLEGNESPLHF. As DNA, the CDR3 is TGTGCCAGCAGCTTAGAGGGCAACGAATCACCCCTCCACTTT.

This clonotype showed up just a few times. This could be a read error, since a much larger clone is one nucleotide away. CDR3 loop: CAIRSTGWMSNQPQHF. The CDR3 DNA reads as TGTGCCATCAGATCCACTGGCTGGATGAGCAATCAGCCCCAGCATTTT. The chain recombines TRBV10-3 with TRBJ1-5; D remains ambiguous. The V end lost 6 bases, the J end lost 1 base, and 16 bases lay between the germline ends. The CDR3 has 16 amino acids. Germline CDR1 and CDR2: ENHRY and SYGVKD.

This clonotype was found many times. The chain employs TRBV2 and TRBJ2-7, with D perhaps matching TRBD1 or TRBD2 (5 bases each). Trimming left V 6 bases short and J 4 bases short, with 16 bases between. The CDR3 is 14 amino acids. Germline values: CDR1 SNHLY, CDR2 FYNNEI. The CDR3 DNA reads TGTGCCAGCAGAATGGAAACCGGGGCTTACGAGCAGTACTTC. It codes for CASRMETGAYEQYF.

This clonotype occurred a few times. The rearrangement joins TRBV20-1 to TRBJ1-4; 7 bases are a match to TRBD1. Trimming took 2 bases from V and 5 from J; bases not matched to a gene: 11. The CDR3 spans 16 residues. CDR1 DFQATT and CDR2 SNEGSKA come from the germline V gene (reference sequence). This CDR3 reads CSARPLGDSLNEKLFF. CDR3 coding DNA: TGCAGTGCTAGACCCCTTGGGGACAGCCTAAATGAAAAACTGTTTTTT.

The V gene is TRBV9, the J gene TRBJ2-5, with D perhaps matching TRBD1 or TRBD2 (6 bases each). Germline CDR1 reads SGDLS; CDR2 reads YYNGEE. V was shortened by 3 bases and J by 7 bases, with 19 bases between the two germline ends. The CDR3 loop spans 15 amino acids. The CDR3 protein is CASSAGGGPAGTQYF. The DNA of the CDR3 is TGTGCCAGCAGCGCCGGTGGGGGCCCAGCGGGGACCCAGTACTTC.